The 15 T cell receptor beta chains below all came from one sample that was sequenced in a study of T-cell memory formation after mild COVID-19. A single record per CDR3 protein comes from TCRdb applying MiXCR to the 5' RACE reads. In the table there are tens of thousands of distinct CDR3 sequences, more than 10% of which are singletons. Source material: PBMCs or a T cell subset sorted from them (not recorded which). These receptors were collected from an adult woman who had mild COVID-19 (a few samples of this study predate the infection). Cell type and time point are not known.

Concerning this clonotype: Relative to the germline gene, one junction end is altered; a read error may explain this. The V and J genes are TRBV27 and TRBJ1-2; 10 nucleotides agree with TRBD1. CDR3 length: 15 residues. The germline V gene has CDR1 MNHEY and CDR2 SMNVEV (reference sequence). CDR3: CASSLSSLGTGDYFF. The DNA of the CDR3 is TGTGCCAGCAGTTTATCGTCCCTAGGGACAGGGGATTACTTCTTC.

V usage is TRBV20-1 and J usage is TRBJ2-3, with TRBD2 matching 12 bases. CDR3 length: 16 residues. Trimming took 0 bases from V and 2 from J; bases not matched to a gene: 3. Germline V gene data show CDR1 as DFQATT and CDR2 as SNEGSKA (reference sequence). DNA of the CDR3: TGCAGTGCTAGAGATCTAGCGGGAGGGCACACAGATACGCAGTATTTT. Protein product: CSARDLAGGHTDTQYF.

This clonotype has a handful of counts. The gene calls are TRBV9 and TRBJ2-3; D perhaps matches TRBD2 (6 bases). CDR3 length: 15 residues. V lost 5 bases, J lost 0 bases, and 13 bases lay in between. The germline CDR1 and CDR2 sequences are SGDLS and YYNGEE. The CDR3 DNA reads as TGTGCCAGCAGTTCTAGCGCATCAAGCACAGATACGCAGTATTTT. Its translation: CASSSSASSTDTQYF.

The chain couples TRBV7-9 to TRBJ2-3; perhaps D is TRBD1 or TRBD2 (5 bases each). CDR1 and CDR2 from the germline V gene are SEHNR and FQNEAQ (reference sequence). CDR3 length: 12 residues. Between the trimmed V and J ends, which lost 7 bases and 11 bases, there was a span of 16 bases. The CDR3 DNA follows: TGTGCCAGCACAGGTCCCGGGACCATGCAGTATTTT. Translating it yields CASTGPGTMQYF.

The chain employs TRBV14 and TRBJ1-1; a weak D match, TRBD1 (6 bases). The length of the CDR3 is 13 residues. Between the trimmed V and J ends, which lost 3 bases and 7 bases, there was a span of 12 bases. Germline assignment: CDR1 SGHDN and CDR2 FVKESK. The CDR3 DNA reads as TGTGCCAGCAGCCATCTACAGGGTCTTGAAGCTTTCTTT. Its translation is CASSHLQGLEAFF.

The sample holds a few counts of this clonotype. The V call is TRBV4-1, the J call TRBJ1-5; no clear D gene. The CDR3 length is 14 residues. Trimming took off 1 base at V and 8 bases at J, with 12 bases between the two ends. CDR1 and CDR2 from the germline V gene are MGHRA and YSYEKL. The CDR3 DNA sequence: TGCGCCAGCAGCCAAGTAAGGATCGGAGAGCCCCAGCATTTT. Residues: CASSQVRIGEPQHF.

V is TRBV4-3 and J is TRBJ1-1, with D perhaps TRBD1 (5 bases). Germline values: CDR1 LGHNA, CDR2 YSLEER. The CDR3 is 13 amino acids. V was clipped by 3 bases and J by 5 bases, with 10 bases between them. The CDR3 DNA reads TGCGCCAGCAGCCAGTCGGGGGTGACTGAAGCTTTCTTT. It specifies CASSQSGVTEAFF.

The rearrangement uses TRBV5-1 and TRBJ2-7; D is ambiguous. The germline V gene encodes CDR1 SGHRS and CDR2 YFSETQ. This CDR3 region has 14 residues. V lost 2 bases and J lost 3, with 12 bases in between. The CDR3 DNA reads as TGCGCCAGCAGCTTTGGCAGTTCGAGCTACGAGCAGTACTTC. Its translation: CASSFGSSSYEQYF. Complete variable domain (other parts from reference TRBV5-1 and TRBJ2-7): KAGVTQTPRYLIKTRGQQVTLSCSPISGHRSVSWYQQTPGQGLQFLFEYFSETQRNKGNFPGRFSGRQFSNSRSEMNVSTLELGDSALYLCASSFGSSSYEQYFGPGTRLTVT.

V is TRBV20-1 and J is TRBJ2-1; 11 bases agree with TRBD2. The germline V gene encodes CDR1 DFQATT and CDR2 SNEGSKA (reference sequence). The CDR3 is made up of 17 amino acids. The V and J ends lost 0 bases and 6 bases, in that order; junction bases with no gene match: 10. DNA of the CDR3: TGCAGTGCTAGAGACCAGATAGCGGGAGGGCTAGGCAATGAGCAGTTCTTC. Amino acids: CSARDQIAGGLGNEQFF.

The V and J genes are TRBV4-2 and TRBJ2-1; a possible D gene is TRBD2 (5 bases). CDR3 length: 16 residues. V lost 0 bases and J 10 bases, leaving 19 bases between the germline ends. Per the germline V gene, CDR1 is LGHNA and CDR2 is YNFKEQ. The CDR3 reads CASSQDKGYAGREQFF. The CDR3 region has the DNA TGTGCCAGCAGCCAAGATAAAGGTTACGCGGGCAGGGAGCAGTTCTTC.

The rearrangement joins TRBV24-1 to TRBJ2-1, with D unclear. CDR3 length: 15 amino acids. Trimming removed 5 bases from V and 0 bases from J, with 10 bases in between. Germline CDR1 KGHDR, CDR2 SFDVKD. The CDR3 DNA sequence: TGTGCCACCAGTGTAACGGCCAGCTCCTACAATGAGCAGTTCTTC. Amino acid sequence: CATSVTASSYNEQFF.

This clonotype has a handful of counts. This chain links TRBV5-1 with TRBJ2-7; the D is unclear. This CDR3 is 14 amino acids long. Trimming pared 3 bases from V and 1 base from J, leaving 11 bases between. Germline assignment: CDR1 SGHRS and CDR2 YFSETQ. The CDR3 DNA reads as TGCGCCAGCAGCTCGGGCCCAGGTTCCTACGAGCAGTACTTC. It yields the protein CASSSGPGSYEQYF.

The chain has TRBV24-1 and TRBJ2-1; 7 nucleotides align to TRBD1. Losses at the gene ends were 4 bases for V and 0 bases for J; bases not matched to a gene: 5. CDR1 is KGHDR, CDR2 SFDVKD, per germline. This CDR3 is built from 16 residues. CDR3 amino acids: CATSDPDRASYNEQFF. For the CDR3, the DNA is TGTGCCACCAGTGACCCTGACAGGGCCTCCTACAATGAGCAGTTCTTC.

This chain uses TRBV6-1 with TRBJ2-2; D uncertain. The CDR3 is 14 amino acids. Germline lookup yields CDR1 MNHNS and CDR2 SASEGT. Trimming removed 2 bases at V and 6 bases at J, with 10 bases between. The CDR3 is CASSEPLHAGELFF. The CDR3 DNA reads TGTGCCAGCAGTGAACCCTTACATGCCGGGGAGCTGTTTTTT.

J is TRBJ1-2 and V is TRBV2; TRBD1 matches at 9 bases. V lost 1 base to trimming and J lost 7 bases; unmatched junction nucleotides: 4. Per the germline V gene, CDR1 is SNHLY and CDR2 is FYNNEI. The length of the CDR3 is 14 residues. CDR3 residues: CASSEGTGAGGYTF. Written as DNA, the CDR3 is TGTGCCAGCAGTGAAGGGACAGGGGCGGGTGGCTACACCTTC.